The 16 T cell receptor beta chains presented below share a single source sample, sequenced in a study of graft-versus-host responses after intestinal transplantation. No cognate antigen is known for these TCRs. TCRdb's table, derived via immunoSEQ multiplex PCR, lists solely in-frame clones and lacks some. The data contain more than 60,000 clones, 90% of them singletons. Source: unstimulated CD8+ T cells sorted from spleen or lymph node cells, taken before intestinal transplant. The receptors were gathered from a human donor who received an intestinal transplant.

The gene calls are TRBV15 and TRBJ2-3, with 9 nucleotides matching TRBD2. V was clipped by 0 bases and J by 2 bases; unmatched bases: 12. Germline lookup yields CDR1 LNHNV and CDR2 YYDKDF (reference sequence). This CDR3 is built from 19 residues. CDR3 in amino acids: CATSREAPVGLATTDTQYF. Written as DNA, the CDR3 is TGTGCCACCAGCAGAGAAGCACCGGTGGGACTAGCAACCACAGATACGCAGTATTTT.

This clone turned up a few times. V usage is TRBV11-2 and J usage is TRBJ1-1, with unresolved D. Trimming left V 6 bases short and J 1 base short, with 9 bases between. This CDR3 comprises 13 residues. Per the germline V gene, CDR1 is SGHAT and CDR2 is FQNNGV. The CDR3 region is CASSRPGNTEAFF. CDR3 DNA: TGTGCCAGCAGTAGGCCAGGGAACACTGAAGCTTTCTTT. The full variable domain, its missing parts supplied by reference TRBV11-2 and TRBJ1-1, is EAGVAQSPRYKIIEKRQSVAFWCNPISGHATLYWYQQILGQGPKLLIQFQNNGVVDDSQLPKDRFSAERLKGVDSTLKIQPAKLEDSAVYLCASSRPGNTEAFFGQGTRLTVV.

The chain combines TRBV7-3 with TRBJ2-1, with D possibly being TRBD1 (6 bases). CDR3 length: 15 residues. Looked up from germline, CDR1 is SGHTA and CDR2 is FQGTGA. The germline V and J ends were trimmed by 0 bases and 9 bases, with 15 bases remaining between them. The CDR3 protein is CASSLTQGGHGEQFF. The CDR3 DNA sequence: TGTGCCAGCAGCTTAACACAGGGCGGGCACGGTGAGCAGTTCTTC.

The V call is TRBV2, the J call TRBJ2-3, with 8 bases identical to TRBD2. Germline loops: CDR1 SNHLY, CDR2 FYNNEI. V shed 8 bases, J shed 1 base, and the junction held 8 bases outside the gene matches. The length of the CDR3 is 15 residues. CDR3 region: CASGVERGRTDTQYF. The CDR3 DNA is TGTGCCAGCGGAGTAGAGCGGGGGCGCACAGATACGCAGTATTTT.

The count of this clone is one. The CDR3 spells CASSQDLGGWYGYTF. CDR3 sequence (DNA): TGCGCCAGCAGCCAAGATCTTGGAGGGTGGTATGGCTACACCTTC. This chain connects TRBV4-1 to TRBJ1-2; D is unclear. The length of the CDR3 is 15 residues. The ends were cut back, 0 bases at V and 5 bases at J, with 13 bases in the middle. CDR1 and CDR2 (germline): MGHRA, YSYEKL.

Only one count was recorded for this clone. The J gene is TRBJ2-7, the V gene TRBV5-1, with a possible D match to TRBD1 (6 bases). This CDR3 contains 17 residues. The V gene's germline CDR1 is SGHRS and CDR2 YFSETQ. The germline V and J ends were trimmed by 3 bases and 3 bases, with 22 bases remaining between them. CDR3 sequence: CASSSETNREYHYEQYF. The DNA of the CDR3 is TGCGCCAGCAGCTCCGAAACAAACAGGGAGTACCACTACGAGCAGTACTTC.

CDR3 protein: CASSLEGYGTEAFF. CDR3 DNA sequence: TGTGCCAGCAGCCTTGAGGGTTATGGAACTGAAGCTTTCTTT. The chain uses TRBV5-5 and TRBJ1-1; D not certain. The length of the CDR3 is 14 residues. Trimming took off 4 bases at V and 5 bases at J, with 15 bases between the two ends. Germline assignment: CDR1 SGHKS and CDR2 YYEKEE (reference sequence). Full variable domain (rest looked up from reference TRBV5-5 and TRBJ1-1): DAGVTQSPTHLIKTRGQQVTLRCSPISGHKSVSWYQQVLGQGPQFIFQYYEKEERGRGNFPDRFSARQFPNYSSELNVNALLLGDSALYLCASSLEGYGTEAFFGQGTRLTVV.

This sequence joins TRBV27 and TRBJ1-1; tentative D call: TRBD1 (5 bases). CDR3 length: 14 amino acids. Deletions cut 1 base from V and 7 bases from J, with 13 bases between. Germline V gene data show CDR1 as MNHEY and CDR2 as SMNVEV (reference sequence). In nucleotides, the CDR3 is TGTGCCAGCAGTTTATTATGGGGGGTCCATGAAGCTTTCTTT. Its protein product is CASSLLWGVHEAFF.

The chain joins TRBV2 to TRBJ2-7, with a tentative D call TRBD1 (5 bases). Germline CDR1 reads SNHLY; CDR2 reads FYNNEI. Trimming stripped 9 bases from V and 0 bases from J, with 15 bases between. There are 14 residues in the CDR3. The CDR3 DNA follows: TGTGCCAGGGGGCTGGACCGACGCTCCTACGAGCAGTACTTC. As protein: CARGLDRRSYEQYF. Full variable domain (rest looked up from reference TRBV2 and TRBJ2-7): EPEVTQTPSHQVTQMGQEVILRCVPISNHLYFYWYRQILGQKVEFLVSFYNNEISEKSEIFDDQFSVERPDGSNFTLKIRSTKLEDSAMYFCARGLDRRSYEQYFGPGTRLTVT.

CDR3 bases: TGTGCCAGCAGACCCACTAGCGGGGGGTTGGATACGCAGTATTTT. Amino acid sequence: CASRPTSGGLDTQYF. V and J are TRBV7-8 and TRBJ2-3; the match to TRBD2 covers 12 bases. The CDR3 covers 15 residues. Germline V lookup: CDR1 SGHVS, CDR2 FQNEAQ. Trimming at V came to 6 bases and at J to 6 bases, leaving 7 bases not matched to a gene.

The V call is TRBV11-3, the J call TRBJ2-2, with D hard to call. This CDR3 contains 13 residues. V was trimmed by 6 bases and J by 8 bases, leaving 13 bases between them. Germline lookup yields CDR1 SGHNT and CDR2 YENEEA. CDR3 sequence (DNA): TGTGCCAGCAGTACCACGAGGTCGGGGGAGCTGTTTTTT. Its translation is CASSTTRSGELFF.

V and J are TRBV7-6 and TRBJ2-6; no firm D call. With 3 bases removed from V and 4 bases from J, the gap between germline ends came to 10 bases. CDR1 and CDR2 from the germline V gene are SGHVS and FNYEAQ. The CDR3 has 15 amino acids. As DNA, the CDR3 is TGTGCCAGCAGCTTTCTGGCGGAGGGGGCCAACGTCCTGACTTTC. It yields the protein CASSFLAEGANVLTF.

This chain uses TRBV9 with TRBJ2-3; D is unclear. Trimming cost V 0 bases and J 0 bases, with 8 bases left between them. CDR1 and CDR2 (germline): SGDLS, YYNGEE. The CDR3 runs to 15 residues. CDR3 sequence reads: CASSVDPGSTDTQYF. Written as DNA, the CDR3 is TGTGCCAGCAGCGTAGATCCGGGTAGCACAGATACGCAGTATTTT.

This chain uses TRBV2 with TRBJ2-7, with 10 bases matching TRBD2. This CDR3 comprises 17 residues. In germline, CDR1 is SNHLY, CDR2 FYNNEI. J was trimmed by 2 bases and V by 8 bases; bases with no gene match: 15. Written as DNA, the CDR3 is TGTGCCAGCGAACCCCAGGGTAGCGGGGGGCCGGCCTACGAGCAGTACTTC. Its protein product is CASEPQGSGGPAYEQYF.

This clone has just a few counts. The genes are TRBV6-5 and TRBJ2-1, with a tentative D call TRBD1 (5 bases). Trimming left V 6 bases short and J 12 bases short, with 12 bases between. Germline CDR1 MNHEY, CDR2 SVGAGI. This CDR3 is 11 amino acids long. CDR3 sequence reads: CASRWGWAQFF. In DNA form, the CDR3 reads TGTGCCAGCAGGTGGGGCTGGGCGCAGTTCTTC.

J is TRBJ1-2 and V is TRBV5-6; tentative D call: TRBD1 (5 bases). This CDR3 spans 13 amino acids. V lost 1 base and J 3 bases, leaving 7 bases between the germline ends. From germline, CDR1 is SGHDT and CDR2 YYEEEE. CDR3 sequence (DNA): TGTGCCAGCAGCTTGTCGGGGGACTATGGCTACACCTTC. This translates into CASSLSGDYGYTF.